This entry lists 2 T cell receptor beta chains sequenced from one sample in a study of cytomegalovirus exposure and HLA in healthy donors. TCRdb's table, derived via immunoSEQ multiplex PCR, lists solely in-frame clones and lacks some. The sample consists of roughly 200,000 clones, about three quarters of them appearing once. Sequencing used PBMCs. Receptors were obtained from a woman in her 30s in good health and CMV-seronegative.

The chain uses TRBV6-1 and TRBJ1-5, with 8 positions matching TRBD1. The CDR3 is made up of 16 amino acids. The germline V gene encodes CDR1 MNHNS and CDR2 SASEGT. V dropped 2 bases and J dropped 2; count of bases not matched to a gene: 5. The CDR3 is CASSEWVTGGNQPQHF. In nucleotides, the CDR3 is TGTGCCAGCAGTGAATGGGTGACAGGGGGCAATCAGCCCCAGCATTTT.

Concerning this clone itself: The same CDR3 also results from other DNA sequences found in this sample. The J gene is TRBJ2-7, the V gene TRBV5-1, with D tentatively TRBD2 (6 bases). In germline, CDR1 is SGHRS, CDR2 YFSETQ. V was clipped by 2 bases and J by 1 base, with 7 bases between them. The CDR3 is 13 residues long. CDR3 sequence reads: CASSFGLSYEQYF. The DNA of the CDR3 is TGCGCCAGCAGCTTTGGACTATCCTACGAGCAGTACTTC. The full variable domain, rest sourced from reference TRBV5-1 and TRBJ2-7, is KAGVTQTPRYLIKTRGQQVTLSCSPISGHRSVSWYQQTPGQGLQFLFEYFSETQRNKGNFPGRFSGRQFSNSRSEMNVSTLELGDSALYLCASSFGLSYEQYFGPGTRLTVT.